The present entry profiles one T cell receptor (beta chain) with its context. What it recognizes is unknown. This sample is drawn from a study of chemoradiotherapy in HPV16-positive cancers. Study information: Candidate HPV-specific T-cell clones and common TCR motifs came from functional assays in a couple of HPV16-positive patients.

General study points: Better recurrence-free survival went with HPV-responsive T-cell expansion in HPV16-positive patients.

Repertoires were generated with immunoSEQ multiplex PCR, while TCRdb's copy carries only in-frame clones and drops some. This table has 5,400 or so clones, 70% to 75% appearing once. In germline, CDR1 is SEHNR, CDR2 FQNEAQ (reference sequence). This CDR3 has 12 residues. Between the trimmed V and J ends, which lost 5 bases and 3 bases, there was a span of 7 bases. The genes are TRBV7-9 and TRBJ1-2; no reliable D call. This clonotype was obtained from a human donor with HPV-associated anogenital cancer. The specimen comprised tumor tissue, sampled from a patient who underwent chemoradiotherapy. CDR3: CASSLDYYGYTF. The CDR3 DNA is TGTGCCAGCAGCCTTGATTACTATGGCTACACCTTC.